What follows describes a single TCR beta chain. What it recognizes is unknown. This entry is derived from a study of shared clonotypes between healthy human individuals. This CDR3 spans 17 amino acids. Overall study findings and caveats: The study found lower generation probabilities in non-shared clonotypes than in those shared by all four donors. Shared across a few donors were around 5% of the naive CD4 clonotypes.

Sequencing was performed with immunoSEQ multiplex PCR; in TCRdb, only in-frame clones are kept and a portion is missing. In the table there are around 2.1 million clones, approximately 94% of which are singletons. The specimen was naive CD4+ T cells sorted from blood. Subset of the sample: CD45RA+ positively selected. The clonotype was recovered from a man aged 18 to 35 in good health. The chain couples TRBV21-1 to TRBJ2-7; TRBD2 is the table's D call, not checked against the DNA. TRBV21-1 is recorded as a pseudogene. The DNA of the CDR3 is TGTGCCAGCAGCCGGACTAGCTCCTACCCTGGGGTCTACGAGCAGTACTTC. This sequence encodes CASSRTSSYPGVYEQYF.